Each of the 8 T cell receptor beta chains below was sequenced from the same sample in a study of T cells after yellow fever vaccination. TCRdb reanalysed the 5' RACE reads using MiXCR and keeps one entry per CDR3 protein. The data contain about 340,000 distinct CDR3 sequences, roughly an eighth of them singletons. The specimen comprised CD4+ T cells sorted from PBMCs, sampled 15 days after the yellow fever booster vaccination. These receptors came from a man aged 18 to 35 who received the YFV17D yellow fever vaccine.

CDR3 coding DNA: TGCGCCAGCAGCCAAGATCGATCGTTACAAGCCGCTTTCTTT. Translated: CASSQDRSLQAAFF. The chain uses TRBV4-3 and TRBJ1-1, with D uncertain. Looked up from germline, CDR1 is LGHNA and CDR2 is YSLEER. V lost 0 bases to trimming and J lost 11 bases, with 16 bases between them. This CDR3 is 14 amino acids long.

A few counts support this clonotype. Here the CDR3 reads CASSGKGEGGLALHF. As DNA, the CDR3 is TGTGCCAGCAGCGGGAAGGGTGAGGGGGGTTTGGCCCTCCACTTT. The chain links TRBV5-6 to TRBJ1-6, with TRBD1 as a possible D gene (6 bases). The V end lost 4 bases, the J end lost 14 bases, and 22 bases lay between the germline ends. The CDR3 loop spans 15 amino acids. Germline CDR1 is SGHDT and CDR2 is YYEEEE.

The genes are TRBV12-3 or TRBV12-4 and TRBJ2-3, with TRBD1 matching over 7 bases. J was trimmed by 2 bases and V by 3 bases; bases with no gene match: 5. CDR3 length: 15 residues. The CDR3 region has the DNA TGTGCCAGCAGTTTCCTCAGGGGGTACACAGATACGCAGTATTTT. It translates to CASSFLRGYTDTQYF.

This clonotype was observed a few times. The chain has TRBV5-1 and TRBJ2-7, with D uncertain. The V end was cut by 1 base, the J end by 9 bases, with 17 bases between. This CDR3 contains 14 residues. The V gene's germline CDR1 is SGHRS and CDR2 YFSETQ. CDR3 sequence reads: CASSLQTPPARQYF. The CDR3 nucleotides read TGCGCCAGCAGCTTGCAGACCCCCCCAGCCCGGCAGTACTTC.

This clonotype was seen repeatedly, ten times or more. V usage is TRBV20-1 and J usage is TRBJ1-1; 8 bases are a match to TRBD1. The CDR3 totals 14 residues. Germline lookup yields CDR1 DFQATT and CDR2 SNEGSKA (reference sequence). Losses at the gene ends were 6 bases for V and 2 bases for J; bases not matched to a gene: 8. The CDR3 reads CSAANSGGNTEAFF. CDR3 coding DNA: TGCAGTGCCGCCAACTCAGGGGGCAACACTGAAGCTTTCTTT.

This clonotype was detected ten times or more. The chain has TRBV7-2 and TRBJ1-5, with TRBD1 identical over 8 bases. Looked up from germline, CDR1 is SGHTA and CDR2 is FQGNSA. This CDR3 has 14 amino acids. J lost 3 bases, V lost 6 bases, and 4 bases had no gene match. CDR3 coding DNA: TGTGCCAGCAGTCCGGACAGGGACAATCAGCCCCAGCATTTT. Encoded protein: CASSPDRDNQPQHF.

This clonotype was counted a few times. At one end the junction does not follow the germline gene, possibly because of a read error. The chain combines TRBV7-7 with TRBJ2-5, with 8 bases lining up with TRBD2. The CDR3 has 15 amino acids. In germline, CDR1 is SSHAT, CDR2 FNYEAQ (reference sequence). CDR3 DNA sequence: TGTGCTAGCAGCCCCACTGGCACTAGCGGTGGGACCCAGTACTTC. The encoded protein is CASSPTGTSGGTQYF.

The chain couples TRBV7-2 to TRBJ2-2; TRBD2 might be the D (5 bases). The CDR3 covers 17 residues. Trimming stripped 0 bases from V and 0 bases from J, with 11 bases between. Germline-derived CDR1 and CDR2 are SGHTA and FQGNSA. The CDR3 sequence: CASSLAGAGTNTGELFF. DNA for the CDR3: TGTGCCAGCAGCTTAGCGGGAGCAGGAACGAACACCGGGGAGCTGTTTTTT.